This section outlines one TCR beta chain sequence together with its context. As yet, its antigen is unknown. The CDR3 length is 12 residues. The germline V and J ends were trimmed by 0 bases and 7 bases, with 8 bases remaining between them. Germline loops: CDR1 SGHKS, CDR2 YYEKEE (reference sequence). Template switching by 5'RACE produced TCR cDNA, adding a universal primer site and UMIs. TCRdb independently ran MiXCR on the 5' RACE reads; one entry per CDR3 protein. Among approximately 300,000 distinct CDR3 sequences listed, roughly 6.8% were seen once. The sample belongs to a study of T cells after yellow fever vaccination. Study in general: Low-cell-number fractions were prepared with SMART-Seq v4 Ultra Low Input. Study outcomes and limitations: Peaking on day 5 versus 15, the secondary response was faster but weaker. Contaminating bulk clonotypes could be abundant in FACS-sorted repertoires.

This chain links TRBV5-5 with TRBJ2-7; D is unclear. The receptor comes from a man between 18 and 29 years old who received the YFV17D yellow fever vaccine. Specimen: PBMCs, collected 35 to 50 days after the first yellow fever vaccination. The CDR3 nucleotides read TGTGCCAGCAGCTTGGACCGAAGAGAGCAGTACTTC. It codes for CASSLDRREQYF.